What follows are 29 T cell receptor beta chains derived from one specimen sequenced in a study of molecular identifiers for immune sequencing clone quantification. TCRdb passed the PCR reads through MiXCR, listing each CDR3 protein once. The sample records about 640,000 distinct CDR3 sequences, roughly 21% being singletons. Sequencing input: naive CD8+ T cells from blood, with Jurkat cell RNA spiked in. Subset given: FACS-sorted CD8+CD4-CCR7+CD45RA+ naive T cells. The receptors were gathered from a human donor in good health. Some libraries in this study had Jurkat cell RNA spiked in.

The chain links TRBV20-1 to TRBJ1-1, with D unresolved. Germline CDR1 is DFQATT and CDR2 is SNEGSKA (reference sequence). Between the trimmed V and J ends, which lost 5 bases and 0 bases, there was a span of 7 bases. This CDR3 has 12 amino acids. CDR3 nucleotide sequence: TGCAGTGCTCAGGACCTGAACACTGAAGCTTTCTTT. This codes for CSAQDLNTEAFF.

This clonotype was seen repeatedly, ten times or more. The chain carries TRBV7-9 and TRBJ2-1; D uncertain. CDR3 length equals 12 residues. V lost 5 bases and J 9 bases, leaving 11 bases between the germline ends. Germline CDR1 and CDR2: SEHNR and FQNEAQ (reference sequence). The CDR3 protein is CASSHKRIEQFF. In DNA form, the CDR3 reads TGTGCCAGCAGCCACAAGAGGATTGAGCAGTTCTTC.

This clonotype came up many times. The chain couples TRBV11-2 to TRBJ2-3; TRBD1 agrees at 9 bases. With V trimmed by 5 bases and J by 1 base, 7 bases remained unmatched. The CDR3 consists of 16 residues. In germline, CDR1 is SGHAT, CDR2 FQNNGV. CDR3 in amino acids: CASSPGWDRGTDTQYF. CDR3 nucleotides: TGTGCCAGCAGCCCCGGCTGGGACAGGGGCACAGATACGCAGTATTTT.

The V call is TRBV10-3, the J call TRBJ2-7; 9 bases fit TRBD1. The CDR3 has 16 amino acids. Trimming removed 3 bases from V and 6 bases from J; junction bases left unmatched: 12. Germline V CDR1 and CDR2: ENHRY, SYGVKD. The CDR3 here is CAISDAPQGAPLEQYF. The CDR3 DNA is TGTGCCATCAGTGATGCCCCACAGGGGGCCCCACTCGAGCAGTACTTC.

Many counts were recorded for this clonotype. The CDR3 DNA reads as TGTGCCAGCAGCTTTGTAGGCCCGGGCACAGATACGCAGTATTTT. As protein: CASSFVGPGTDTQYF. The chain employs TRBV11-2 and TRBJ2-3; D unresolved. Germline CDR1 reads SGHAT; CDR2 reads FQNNGV. The CDR3 runs 15 residues. Trimming cost V 3 bases and J 1 base, with 11 bases left between them.

This clonotype was recorded at least ten times. CDR3 nucleotides: TGTGCCAGCAGCTTTGGAACTAAACGCACAGATACGCAGTATTTT. It is translated as CASSFGTKRTDTQYF. The chain employs TRBV5-8 and TRBJ2-3, with D unclear. V was cut by 2 bases and J by 1 base, with 11 bases left in between. The germline CDR1 and CDR2 sequences are SGHTS and YDEGEE. CDR3 length equals 15 residues.

The V gene is TRBV9, the J gene TRBJ2-2; D is undetermined. The CDR3 is 17 residues long. The germline gives CDR1 SGDLS, CDR2 YYNGEE. The V and J ends lost 0 bases and 4 bases respectively, with 16 bases between them. The CDR3 here is CASSVGSGPGPTGELFF. For the CDR3, the DNA is TGTGCCAGCAGCGTAGGGTCCGGACCTGGTCCCACCGGGGAGCTGTTTTTT.

The chain couples TRBV19 to TRBJ1-5; no clear D. Germline CDR1 reads LNHDA; CDR2 reads SQIVND (reference sequence). The CDR3 covers 14 residues. Between the trimmed V and J ends, which lost 7 bases and 2 bases, there was a span of 12 bases. The CDR3 sequence is CASITPGGNQPQHF. DNA for the CDR3: TGTGCCAGTATTACACCTGGGGGCAATCAGCCCCAGCATTTT.

This clonotype was recorded many times. The chain uses TRBV7-6 and TRBJ1-4, with D uncertain. Germline CDR1 is SGHVS and CDR2 is FNYEAQ. The CDR3 totals 16 residues. Trimming took 0 bases from V and 0 from J, leaving 8 bases between them. In DNA, the CDR3 is TGTGCCAGCAGCTTAGCGGGAGCCGCAACTAATGAAAAACTGTTTTTT. This sequence encodes CASSLAGAATNEKLFF.

This clonotype was detected once. Since a much larger clone is just one base distant, this may be a read error. The chain recombines TRBV5-1 with TRBJ2-5, with a tentative D call TRBD1 (7 bases). V was cut by 4 bases and J by 9 bases, with 22 bases left in between. There are 15 residues in the CDR3. In germline, CDR1 is SGHRS, CDR2 YFSETQ. In DNA, the CDR3 is TGCGCCAGCAGCGGCGGGACAGCCTCCTCGGAGGCCCAGTACTTC. This gives the protein CASSGGTASSEAQYF.

The table lists this clonotype with many counts. The J gene is TRBJ2-7, the V gene TRBV6-2 or TRBV6-3; D possibly uses TRBD1 or TRBD2 (5 bases each). CDR3 size: 16 residues. Germline CDR1 and CDR2: MNHEY and SVGEGT. V dropped 6 bases and J dropped 3 bases, with 21 bases sitting between them. CDR3 amino acids: CASSDPLGEKLYEQYF. CDR3 DNA sequence: TGTGCCAGCAGCGACCCGTTGGGGGAGAAGCTCTACGAGCAGTACTTC.

At least ten counts were recorded for this clonotype. This rearrangement joins TRBV12-3 or TRBV12-4 to TRBJ1-3; 8 bases line up with TRBD1. The CDR3 has 16 residues. J was trimmed by 0 bases and V by 1 base; bases with no gene match: 2. The CDR3 loop reads CASSLGTGFSGNTIYF. DNA for the CDR3: TGTGCCAGCAGTTTAGGGACAGGGTTCTCTGGAAACACCATATATTTT.

This clonotype was recorded only once. A single base separates this from a much larger clone, so it may be a read error. J is TRBJ2-7 and V is TRBV30, with 8 bases matching TRBD2. The germline V gene has CDR1 GTSNPN and CDR2 SVGIG (reference sequence). V gave up 2 bases and J gave up 2 bases; unmatched junction bases: 2. This CDR3 is 13 amino acids long. The CDR3 nucleotides are TGTGCCTGGAGTTGGCGGGGGGCCTACGAGCAGTACTTC. This codes for CAWSWRGAYEQYF. The whole variable domain, remainder taken from reference TRBV30 and TRBJ2-7, is SQTIHQWPATLVQPVGSPLSLECTVEGTSNPNLYWYRQAAGRGLQLLFYSVGIGQISSEVPQNLSASRPQDRQFILSSKKLLLSDSGFYLCAWSWRGAYEQYFGPGTRLTVT.

Turning to this clonotype: A much larger clone sits a single nucleotide away, making a read error possible. V is TRBV7-4 and J is TRBJ2-7; tentatively, D is TRBD1 (5 bases). The CDR3 runs 14 residues. V was shortened by 1 base and J by 7 bases, with 14 bases between the two germline ends. Germline CDR1 SGHVT, CDR2 SQSDAQ. CDR3 sequence reads: CASSLGHGAEEQYF. CDR3 DNA sequence: TGTGCCAGCAGCTTAGGACATGGGGCGGAGGAGCAGTACTTC.

Comments on this clonotype: Lacking the conserved final phenylalanine or tryptophan, this CDR3 likely reflects a read error. The chain joins TRBV7-9 to TRBJ2-7; TRBD2 matches 9 bases. This CDR3 is built from 15 residues. Looked up from germline, CDR1 is SEHNR and CDR2 is FQNEAQ (reference sequence). Germline trimming cut 3 bases from V and 0 bases from J; bases unmatched to any gene: 3. The CDR3 sequence is CASSLGGGASYEQYI. DNA of the CDR3: TGTGCCAGCAGCTTGGGCGGGGGGGCCTCCTACGAGCAGTACATC.

This clonotype was observed many times. The chain couples TRBV20-1 to TRBJ1-1; D unclear. Trimming cost V 0 bases and J 2 bases, with 13 bases left between them. The CDR3 is made up of 15 amino acids. The germline CDR1 and CDR2 sequences are DFQATT and SNEGSKA (reference sequence). CDR3 residues: CSARDFQNQNTEAFF. The DNA for the CDR3 is TGCAGTGCTAGAGATTTCCAGAACCAAAACACTGAAGCTTTCTTT.

This clonotype was observed a few times. With a much larger clone just one base away, this may be a read error. The V call is TRBV9, the J call TRBJ2-3; D gene uncertain. The germline CDR1 and CDR2 sequences are SGDLS and YYNGEE. This CDR3 spans 13 amino acids. The V gene lost 7 bases and the J gene lost 4 bases, with 13 bases spanning the gap. CDR3 DNA sequence: TGTGCCAGCGGTGACACATCTGCAGATACGCAGTATTTT. Encoded protein: CASGDTSADTQYF.

With respect to this clonotype: The final CDR3 position lacks the conserved phenylalanine or tryptophan, pointing to a likely read error. The chain employs TRBV7-9 and TRBJ1-2, with unresolved D. The CDR3 covers 14 residues. CDR1 is SEHNR and CDR2 is FQNEAQ in the germline V gene (reference sequence). Trimming stripped 0 bases from V and 2 bases from J, with 7 bases between. CDR3 DNA sequence: TGTGCCAGCAGCTTAGCGGATACCAACTATGGCTACACCCTC. Its translation is CASSLADTNYGYTL.

Ten or more counts support this clonotype. This chain uses TRBV24-1 with TRBJ2-5; no reliable D call. Germline lookup yields CDR1 KGHDR and CDR2 SFDVKD. CDR3 length: 17 residues. The V gene lost 2 bases and the J gene lost 4 bases, with 19 bases spanning the gap. The DNA of the CDR3 is TGTGCCACCAGTGATTCCGCGGCTAATGAGGTCCTAGAGACCCAGTACTTC. Translating gives CATSDSAANEVLETQYF.

The chain joins TRBV6-5 to TRBJ2-7, with D unclear. Trimming left V 0 bases short and J 0 bases short, with 3 bases between. CDR1 MNHEY and CDR2 SVGAGI come from the germline V gene. The CDR3 loop spans 13 amino acids. CDR3 sequence reads: CASSYSHSYEQYF. The CDR3 bases are TGTGCCAGCAGTTACTCCCACTCCTACGAGCAGTACTTC.

A word on this clonotype: A much larger clone lies one base from this, so it may be a read error. The V and J genes are TRBV20-1 and TRBJ2-2, with D uncertain. The CDR3 spans 20 residues. V was cut by 0 bases and J by 0 bases, with 23 bases left in between. From germline, CDR1 is DFQATT and CDR2 SNEGSKA (reference sequence). The CDR3 nucleotides read TGCAGTGCTAGAGATTCTTTCGCAGACGTCCGACCTGCGAACACCGGGGAGCTGTTTTTT. Amino acids: CSARDSFADVRPANTGELFF.

About this clonotype itself: A much larger clonotype is one base distant, so this may be a read error. V gene TRBV6-5 combines with J gene TRBJ2-7, with TRBD1 matching 8 bases. The CDR3 has 15 residues. Trimming at V came to 8 bases and at J to 3 bases, leaving 12 bases not matched to a gene. CDR1 and CDR2 (germline): MNHEY, SVGAGI. The CDR3 sequence is CASGYTGQGIYEQYF. The DNA for the CDR3 is TGTGCCAGCGGATATACCGGACAGGGAATCTACGAGCAGTACTTC.

In its sample, this clonotype was seen many times. The rearrangement links TRBV7-2 to TRBJ1-1, with 7 positions matching TRBD1. This CDR3 has 12 amino acids. Looked up from germline, CDR1 is SGHTA and CDR2 is FQGNSA. J lost 4 bases, V lost 8 bases, and 4 bases had no gene match. CDR3 DNA sequence: TGTGCCAGCGGACAGGCCAGCACTGAAGCTTTCTTT. This sequence encodes CASGQASTEAFF.

In its sample, this clonotype was seen many times. The chain combines TRBV2 with TRBJ2-1, with TRBD1 matching 9 bases. With V trimmed by 6 bases and J by 6 bases, 6 bases remained unmatched. CDR1 and CDR2 from the germline V gene are SNHLY and FYNNEI. The CDR3 extends over 14 amino acids. The CDR3, as DNA: TGTGCCAGCAGCGGGGGACAGGGACCCAATGAGCAGTTCTTC. Translation: CASSGGQGPNEQFF.

V and J are TRBV4-3 and TRBJ1-2, with 7 bases fitting TRBD1. Germline CDR1 LGHNA, CDR2 YSLEER. This CDR3 spans 16 amino acids. Losses at the gene ends were 0 bases for V and 2 bases for J; bases not matched to a gene: 6. As DNA, the CDR3 is TGCGCCAGCAGCCAAGATAGGGGACAGAAAAACTATGGCTACACCTTC. Encoded protein: CASSQDRGQKNYGYTF.

Note on this clonotype: A junction boundary mismatches the germline segment, possibly from a read error. This sequence joins TRBV5-6 and TRBJ2-7; D ambiguous. The CDR3 consists of 14 residues. Germline V CDR1 and CDR2: SGHDT, YYEEEE. The CDR3 DNA reads TGTGCCAGCAGCTTGGCAGGCAGCTCCTACGCGCAGTACTTC. This sequence encodes CASSLAGSSYAQYF.

The sample holds many counts of this clonotype. The genes are TRBV20-1 and TRBJ1-1; no definite D call. Per the germline V gene, CDR1 is DFQATT and CDR2 is SNEGSKA (reference sequence). The CDR3 has 13 amino acids. Trimming pared 4 bases from V and 3 bases from J, leaving 12 bases between. CDR3 coding DNA: TGCAGTGCTACCGGACCCGAGCACACTGAAGCTTTCTTT. Protein: CSATGPEHTEAFF.

In the case of this clonotype: A much larger clone is a single base away; this may be a read error. The V gene is TRBV28, the J gene TRBJ2-2; no firm D call. The length of the CDR3 is 12 residues. Germline assignment: CDR1 MDHEN and CDR2 SYDVKM. The CDR3 sequence: CARSPAGGELFF. For the CDR3, the DNA is TGTGCCCGCAGCCCGGCAGGCGGGGAGCTGTTTTTT.

The table lists this clonotype with many counts. This chain uses TRBV27 with TRBJ1-1; maybe TRBD1 (6 bases). CDR3 length: 15 residues. Germline V lookup: CDR1 MNHEY, CDR2 SMNVEV (reference sequence). Trimming shortened V by 5 bases and J by 1 base, and 14 bases separated the two germline ends. The CDR3 here is CASSGPDRQNTEAFF. In nucleotides, the CDR3 is TGTGCCAGCAGTGGGCCGGACAGACAGAACACTGAAGCTTTCTTT.